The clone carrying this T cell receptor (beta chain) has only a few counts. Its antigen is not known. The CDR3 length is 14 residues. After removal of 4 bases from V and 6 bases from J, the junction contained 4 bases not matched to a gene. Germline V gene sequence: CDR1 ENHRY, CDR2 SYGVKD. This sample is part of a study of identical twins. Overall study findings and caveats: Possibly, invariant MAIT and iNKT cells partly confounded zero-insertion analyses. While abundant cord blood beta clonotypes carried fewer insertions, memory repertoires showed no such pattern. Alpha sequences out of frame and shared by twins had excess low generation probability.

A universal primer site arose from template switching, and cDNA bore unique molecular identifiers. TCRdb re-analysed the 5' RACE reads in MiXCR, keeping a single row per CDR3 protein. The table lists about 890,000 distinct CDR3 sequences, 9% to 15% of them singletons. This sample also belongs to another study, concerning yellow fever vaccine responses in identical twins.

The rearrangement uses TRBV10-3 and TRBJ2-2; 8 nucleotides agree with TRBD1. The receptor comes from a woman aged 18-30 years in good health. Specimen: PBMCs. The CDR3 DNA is TGTGCCATCAGTGCCCGGACAGGGCCCGGGGAGCTGTTTTTT. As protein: CAISARTGPGELFF.